What follows are 19 T cell receptor beta chains derived from one specimen sequenced in a study of T-cell reconstitution after alpha-beta-depleted transplantation in children. Unique molecular identifiers were incorporated when the TCRbeta library was constructed. MiXCR was run by TCRdb on the PCR reads, yielding one entry per CDR3 protein. The sample records around 230,000 distinct CDR3 sequences, roughly 18% being singletons. Sample: PBMCs, mostly from graft donor cells, taken 360 days after TCRalphabeta/CD19-depleted stem cell transplant. The receptors shown here come from a male patient under 10 years old who had a stem cell transplant for acute lymphoblastic leukemia, so the T cells may come from the graft donor.

This clonotype was picked up a small number of times. V gene TRBV7-2 combines with J gene TRBJ2-5; a weak D match, TRBD2 (6 bases). This CDR3 comprises 15 residues. Trimming took off 4 bases at V and 1 base at J, with 13 bases between the two ends. CDR1 is SGHTA, CDR2 FQGNSA, per germline. CDR3 in DNA: TGTGCCAGCAGCTCAGGCGGGGAGCCCCAAGAGACCCAGTACTTC. This encodes CASSSGGEPQETQYF.

The V and J genes are TRBV3-1 and TRBJ2-7, with unresolved D. CDR1 is LGHDT and CDR2 is YNNKEL in the germline V gene (reference sequence). V lost 4 bases and J lost 2, with 15 bases in between. The CDR3 is made up of 15 amino acids. CDR3: CASSRAATGTYEQYF. The DNA for the CDR3 is TGTGCCAGCAGCCGTGCAGCTACCGGAACCTACGAGCAGTACTTC.

The V gene is TRBV20-1, the J gene TRBJ1-5; 7 bases are a match to TRBD1. CDR1 and CDR2 from the germline V gene are DFQATT and SNEGSKA (reference sequence). Germline trimming cut 1 base from V and 6 bases from J; bases unmatched to any gene: 9. The CDR3 loop spans 15 amino acids. The CDR3 reads CSARALDRAGQPQHF. CDR3 coding DNA: TGCAGTGCTAGAGCCTTAGACAGGGCTGGTCAGCCCCAGCATTTT.

This clonotype came up once. Compared with germline, one end of the junction differs, possibly owing to a read error. The chain is built from TRBV20-1 and TRBJ2-7; 7 bases map to TRBD2. Germline V gene data show CDR1 as DFQATT and CDR2 as SNEGSKA (reference sequence). The CDR3 length is 16 residues. The CDR3 nucleotides read TGCAGTGCTCGAGACGGTCTTTCTAGCGGCTTGGAAGAGCAGTACTTC. Protein sequence: CSARDGLSSGLEEQYF.

This clonotype was seen a handful of times. This chain connects TRBV4-3 to TRBJ2-2, with 11 bases aligning to TRBD2. The germline CDR1 and CDR2 sequences are LGHNA and YSLEER. The CDR3 is made up of 17 amino acids. The ends lost 0 bases at V and 3 bases at J; junction bases unmatched: 3. The CDR3 sequence: CASSQEGLAGDTGELFF. The CDR3 DNA reads as TGCGCCAGCAGCCAAGAAGGACTAGCGGGTGACACCGGGGAGCTGTTTTTT.

The chain joins TRBV7-9 to TRBJ2-7; D may be TRBD1 or TRBD2 (6 bases each). The CDR3 runs 17 residues. V lost 5 bases and J 0 bases, leaving 20 bases between the germline ends. Germline CDR1 SEHNR, CDR2 FQNEAQ (reference sequence). CDR3 protein: CASSPPGGGLGSYEQYF. Here the CDR3 DNA reads TGTGCCAGCAGCCCCCCAGGTGGGGGGCTCGGCTCCTACGAGCAGTACTTC.

V and J are TRBV11-2 and TRBJ2-1, with unresolved D. The V and J ends lost 5 bases and 7 bases respectively, with 12 bases between them. Per germline, CDR1 SGHAT and CDR2 FQNNGV. The CDR3 has 13 residues. CDR3 loop: CASSPTAENEQFF. DNA for the CDR3: TGTGCCAGCAGCCCGACTGCGGAGAATGAGCAGTTCTTC.

This clonotype occurred a few times. V is TRBV7-9 and J is TRBJ2-7; D possibly uses TRBD1 or TRBD2 (6 bases each). CDR3 size: 16 residues. Germline values: CDR1 SEHNR, CDR2 FQNEAQ (reference sequence). Trimming left V 0 bases short and J 1 base short, with 13 bases between. CDR3 sequence (DNA): TGTGCCAGCAGCTTAGCCTCGGGGGCGTGGTCCTACGAGCAGTACTTC. Translating it yields CASSLASGAWSYEQYF.

The V and J genes are TRBV28 and TRBJ2-7; D may correspond to TRBD1 or TRBD2 (5 bases each). The CDR3 is 18 residues long. Germline CDR1 MDHEN, CDR2 SYDVKM. Trimming took 3 bases from V and 2 from J, leaving 23 bases between them. CDR3 in DNA: TGTGCCAGCAGTTTCCCAAGGGACGCCGTCGGGCGCCCCTACGAGCAGTACTTC. Amino acid sequence: CASSFPRDAVGRPYEQYF.

J is TRBJ1-5 and V is TRBV30; TRBD1 matches at 10 bases. CDR3 length: 15 amino acids. Per the germline V gene, CDR1 is GTSNPN and CDR2 is SVGIG (reference sequence). J lost 7 bases, V lost 3 bases, and 9 bases had no gene match. This CDR3 reads CAWSGTGEMGQPQHF. The CDR3 DNA reads TGTGCCTGGAGCGGGACAGGGGAAATGGGGCAGCCCCAGCATTTT.

This clonotype was seen repeatedly, ten times or more. The CDR3 coding sequence is TGTGCTAGTGGCCTCGGGGACAGGGCTGGTACGCAGTATTTT. Residues: CASGLGDRAGTQYF. The chain recombines TRBV12-5 with TRBJ2-3; 9 nucleotides align to TRBD1. After removal of 6 bases from V and 8 bases from J, the junction contained 9 bases not matched to a gene. Germline V gives CDR1 LGHNT, CDR2 FRNRAP. The CDR3 covers 14 residues.

This clonotype was counted a single time. A much more abundant neighbour one base away suggests this may be a read error. V gene TRBV7-9 combines with J gene TRBJ2-3, with TRBD2 identical over 7 bases. CDR3 size: 13 residues. Per the germline V gene, CDR1 is SEHNR and CDR2 is FQNEAQ (reference sequence). The CDR3, as DNA: TGTGCCAGCACTCGGGGGGAAGCAGAAACGCAGTATTTT. Translating gives CASTRGEAETQYF.

This clonotype appeared a few times. The chain carries TRBV2 and TRBJ1-5, with D maybe TRBD1 (6 bases). Deletions cut 6 bases from V and 0 bases from J, with 9 bases between. The germline CDR1 and CDR2 sequences are SNHLY and FYNNEI. This CDR3 region has 14 residues. As DNA, the CDR3 is TGTGCCAGCAGGGACAGCTATAGCAATCAGCCCCAGCATTTT. It translates to CASRDSYSNQPQHF.

The count of this clonotype is one. The chain joins TRBV4-2 to TRBJ1-5; D is unclear. CDR1 and CDR2 from the germline V gene are LGHNA and YNFKEQ. Trimming removed 2 bases from V and 0 bases from J, with 11 bases in between. The CDR3 is made up of 16 amino acids. The CDR3, as DNA: TGTGCCAGCAGCCAACCGAGGGCGGGTAGCAATCAGCCCCAGCATTTT. Its protein is CASSQPRAGSNQPQHF.

The CDR3 sequence is CASSDTGVGNTIYF. In DNA form, the CDR3 reads TGTGCCAGCAGTGACACAGGGGTCGGAAACACCATATATTTT. The V gene is TRBV27, the J gene TRBJ1-3, with 7 bases identical to TRBD1. The germline CDR1 and CDR2 sequences are MNHEY and SMNVEV (reference sequence). The CDR3 totals 14 residues. V shed 5 bases and J 4 bases; nucleotides not matched to a gene: 5.

This clonotype has just a few counts. The chain combines TRBV3-1 with TRBJ2-3; D is perhaps TRBD2 (5 bases). Germline loops: CDR1 LGHDT, CDR2 YNNKEL (reference sequence). The V end lost 5 bases, the J end lost 2 bases, and 14 bases lay between the germline ends. The CDR3 is made up of 15 amino acids. The CDR3 spells CASSASLGSTDTQYF. Here the CDR3 DNA reads TGTGCCAGCAGCGCTTCACTAGGGTCCACAGATACGCAGTATTTT.

In its sample, this clonotype was seen once. The rearrangement uses TRBV10-2 and TRBJ2-5; the match to TRBD2 covers 16 bases. V trimming: 6 bases; J trimming: 2 bases; junction bases outside the gene matches: 3. There are 16 residues in the CDR3. The germline gives CDR1 WSHSY, CDR2 SAAADI. The CDR3 spells CASSVGLAGGQETQYF. Written as DNA, the CDR3 is TGCGCCAGCAGCGTGGGACTAGCGGGGGGGCAAGAGACCCAGTACTTC.

This clonotype appeared a few times. The chain recombines TRBV3-1 with TRBJ2-3; 9 nucleotides agree with TRBD1. CDR1 and CDR2 from the germline V gene are LGHDT and YNNKEL (reference sequence). There are 15 residues in the CDR3. J lost 4 bases, V lost 4 bases, and 6 bases had no gene match. The CDR3 bases are TGTGCCAGCAGCCCCCGGGACAGGGAGGCAGATACGCAGTATTTT. Residues: CASSPRDREADTQYF.

The CDR3, as DNA: TGCGCCAGCAGCTTTCTTATCGGGACCACCGGGGAGCTGTTTTTT. Translated, it gives CASSFLIGTTGELFF. The V call is TRBV5-1, the J call TRBJ2-2, with D possibly called TRBD1 or TRBD2 (5 bases each). The CDR3 totals 15 residues. Looked up from germline, CDR1 is SGHRS and CDR2 is YFSETQ. Trimming took off 2 bases at V and 4 bases at J, with 12 bases between the two ends.